Listed below are T cell receptor beta chains from one sample, sequenced in a study of neurological immune-mediated disorders. TCRdb ran MiXCR on the 5' RACE reads and lists one entry per CDR3 protein. The sample carries tens of thousands of distinct CDR3 sequences, approximately 7.2% recorded once. Sequencing was performed on CD4+ T cells from blood. The receptors originated from a man aged 45-65 years in good health. CDR3s include the opening cysteine and the closing phenylalanine or tryptophan. A D gene is named only where the DNA matches it firmly. Size is stated for part of the rows, as once, few or many counts, or as a class when the clone is expanded.

V gene: TRBV4-3
clone size: many
J gene: TRBJ2-5
D gene: -
CDR3 DNA: TGCGCCAGCAGCCAAGATAACCTGGCCACGGAGACCCAGTACTTC
CDR3 protein: CASSQDNLATETQYF

V gene: TRBV20-1
clone size: -
J gene: TRBJ2-2
D gene: -
CDR3 DNA: TGCAGTGCCTTTCGGGGAAAGGACAGCTCGAACACCGGGGAGCTGTTTTTT
CDR3 protein: CSAFRGKDSSNTGELFF

V gene: TRBV14
clone size: many
J gene: TRBJ2-2
D gene: -
CDR3 DNA: TGTGCCAGCAGCCAAGTCGGGGTTCCCGGGGAGCTGTTTTTT
CDR3 protein: CASSQVGVPGELFF

V gene: TRBV10-3
clone size: many
J gene: TRBJ2-3
D gene: TRBD2
CDR3 DNA: TGTGCCACTCGGACTAGCGGGCTGAGCACAGATACGCAGTATTTT
CDR3 protein: CATRTSGLSTDTQYF

V gene: TRBV27
clone size: many
J gene: TRBJ1-2
D gene: TRBD1
CDR3 DNA: TGTGCCAGCAGTTTTTCAGGGGACAGGGGCGGCTACACCTTC
CDR3 protein: CASSFSGDRGGYTF

V gene: TRBV5-1
clone size: many
J gene: TRBJ2-7
D gene: -
CDR3 DNA: TGCGCCAGCAATGACGGACCGGGCGAGCAGTACTTC
CDR3 protein: CASNDGPGEQYF

V gene: TRBV12-3/TRBV12-4
clone size: many
J gene: TRBJ2-4
D gene: -
CDR3 DNA: TGTGCCAGCAGTTCCGGGGAAAAGGCCAAAAACATTCAGTACTTC
CDR3 protein: CASSSGEKAKNIQYF

V gene: TRBV12-3/TRBV12-4
clone size: many
J gene: TRBJ2-3
D gene: -
CDR3 DNA: TGTGCCAGCAGTTTTGGGGATACGCAGTATTTT
CDR3 protein: CASSFGDTQYF

V gene: TRBV14
clone size: many
J gene: TRBJ2-5
D gene: -
CDR3 DNA: TGTGCCAGCAGCCAGGCCGGCGACTTGGCTAACATTGAGACCCAGTACTTC
CDR3 protein: CASSQAGDLANIETQYF

V gene: TRBV29-1
clone size: many
J gene: TRBJ2-7
D gene: -
CDR3 DNA: TGCAGCGTTGGGGGGCAGGGTCTGCGGGAGCAGTACTTC
CDR3 protein: CSVGGQGLREQYF

V gene: TRBV20-1
clone size: many
J gene: TRBJ2-5
D gene: TRBD2
CDR3 DNA: TGCAGTGCTCGAGGGGGGGCTAGCGGGAGTAGAGAGACCCAGTACTTC
CDR3 protein: CSARGGASGSRETQYF

V gene: TRBV4-3
clone size: many
J gene: TRBJ2-4
D gene: -
CDR3 DNA: TGCGCCAGCAGCCAAGATTGGGGCGCTGGGGGGGCGTCGCGGGCCAAAAACATTCAGTACTTC
CDR3 protein: CASSQDWGAGGASRAKNIQYF

V gene: TRBV18
clone size: many
J gene: TRBJ2-7
D gene: TRBD1
CDR3 DNA: TGTGCCAGCTCAGCTGGGACAGGGGGCTTGTACGAGCAGTACTTC
CDR3 protein: CASSAGTGGLYEQYF

V gene: TRBV7-2
clone size: many
J gene: TRBJ2-3
D gene: -
CDR3 DNA: TGTGCCAGCAGCTTAGTCCCCCACGATACGCAGTATTTT
CDR3 protein: CASSLVPHDTQYF

V gene: TRBV12-3/TRBV12-4
clone size: many
J gene: TRBJ1-5
D gene: -
CDR3 DNA: TGTGCCAGCAGTTTAGCAGGGGCTCAGGGGTGGAATCAGCCCCAGCATTTT
CDR3 protein: CASSLAGAQGWNQPQHF

V gene: TRBV2
clone size: many
J gene: TRBJ2-7
D gene: -
CDR3 DNA: TGTGCCAGCAGGTCGGGACCCCCAGAGGAGCAGTACTTC
CDR3 protein: CASRSGPPEEQYF

V gene: TRBV12-3/TRBV12-4
clone size: many
J gene: TRBJ1-2
D gene: -
CDR3 DNA: TGTGCCAGCAGTTTAAGTCCTTCCCCAGGGGTCGGCTACACCTTC
CDR3 protein: CASSLSPSPGVGYTF

V gene: TRBV7-2
clone size: many
J gene: TRBJ1-2
D gene: -
CDR3 DNA: TGTGCCAGCAGCCAAGGAACCGGGGACTACTATGGCTACACCTTC
CDR3 protein: CASSQGTGDYYGYTF

V gene: TRBV10-3
clone size: many
J gene: TRBJ1-4
D gene: TRBD1
CDR3 DNA: TGTGCCATCAGTGAGTCAGGGGGCGAAGGAGAAAAACTGTTTTTT
CDR3 protein: CAISESGGEGEKLFF

V gene: TRBV6-2/TRBV6-3
clone size: many
J gene: TRBJ2-2
D gene: -
CDR3 DNA: TGTGCCAGCAGTAGGAGATCCGGGGAGCTGTTTTTT
CDR3 protein: CASSRRSGELFF

V gene: TRBV29-1
clone size: medium-sized
J gene: TRBJ1-1
D gene: TRBD1
CDR3 DNA: TGCAGCGTCAAAGCGGCAGGGGGGACTGAAGCTTTCTTT
CDR3 protein: CSVKAAGGTEAFF

V gene: TRBV6-6
clone size: -
J gene: TRBJ2-3
D gene: TRBD2
CDR3 DNA: TGTGCCAGCAACCCGGGACTAGCGGCCACTTTGGTTAGCACAGATACGCAGTATTTT
CDR3 protein: CASNPGLAATLVSTDTQYF